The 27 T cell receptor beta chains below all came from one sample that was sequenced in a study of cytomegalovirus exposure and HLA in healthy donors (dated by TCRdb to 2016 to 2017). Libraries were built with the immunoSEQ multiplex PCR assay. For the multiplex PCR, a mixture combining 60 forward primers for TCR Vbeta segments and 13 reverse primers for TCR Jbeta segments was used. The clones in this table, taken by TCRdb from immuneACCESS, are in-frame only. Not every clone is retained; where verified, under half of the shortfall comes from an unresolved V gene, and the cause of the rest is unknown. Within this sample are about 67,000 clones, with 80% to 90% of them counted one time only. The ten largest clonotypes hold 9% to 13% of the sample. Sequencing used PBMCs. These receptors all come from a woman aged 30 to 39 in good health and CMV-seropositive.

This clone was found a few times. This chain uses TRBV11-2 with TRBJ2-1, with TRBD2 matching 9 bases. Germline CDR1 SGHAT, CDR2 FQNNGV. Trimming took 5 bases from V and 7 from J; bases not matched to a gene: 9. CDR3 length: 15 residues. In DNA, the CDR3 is TGTGCCAGCAGCCCCATTAGCGGGAGTAGGAATGAGCAGTTCTTC. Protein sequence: CASSPISGSRNEQFF.

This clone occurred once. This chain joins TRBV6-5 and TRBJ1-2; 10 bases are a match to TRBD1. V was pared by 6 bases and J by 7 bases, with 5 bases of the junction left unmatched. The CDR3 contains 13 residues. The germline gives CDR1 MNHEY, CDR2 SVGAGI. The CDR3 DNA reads TGTGCCAGCAGAACCGGGACAGGGGTTGGCTACACCTTC. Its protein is CASRTGTGVGYTF.

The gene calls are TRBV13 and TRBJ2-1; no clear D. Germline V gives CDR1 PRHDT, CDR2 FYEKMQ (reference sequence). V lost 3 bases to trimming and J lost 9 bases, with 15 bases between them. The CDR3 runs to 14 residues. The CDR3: CASSFSSAEPEQFF. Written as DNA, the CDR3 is TGTGCCAGCAGCTTCAGTTCTGCGGAGCCTGAGCAGTTCTTC.

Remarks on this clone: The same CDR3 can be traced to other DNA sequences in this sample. CDR3 in DNA: TGTGCCAGCAGTCGAACTAGCACCACAGATACGCAGTATTTT. Its protein product is CASSRTSTTDTQYF. The chain joins TRBV2 to TRBJ2-3, with D possibly matching TRBD2 (6 bases). The germline gives CDR1 SNHLY, CDR2 FYNNEI. Trimming pared 5 bases from V and 2 bases from J, leaving 11 bases between. There are 14 residues in the CDR3.

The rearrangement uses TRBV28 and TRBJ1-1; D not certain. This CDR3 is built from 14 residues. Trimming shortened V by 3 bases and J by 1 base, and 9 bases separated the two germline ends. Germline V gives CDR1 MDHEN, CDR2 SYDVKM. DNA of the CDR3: TGTGCCAGCAGTTTTGGACTGAAGAACACTGAAGCTTTCTTT. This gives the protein CASSFGLKNTEAFF.

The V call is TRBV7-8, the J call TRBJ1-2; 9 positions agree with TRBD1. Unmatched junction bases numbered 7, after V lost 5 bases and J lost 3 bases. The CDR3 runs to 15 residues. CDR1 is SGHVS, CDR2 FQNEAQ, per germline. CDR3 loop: CASSRGTGRDYGYTF. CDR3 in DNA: TGTGCCAGCAGCCGAGGGACAGGGAGGGACTATGGCTACACCTTC.

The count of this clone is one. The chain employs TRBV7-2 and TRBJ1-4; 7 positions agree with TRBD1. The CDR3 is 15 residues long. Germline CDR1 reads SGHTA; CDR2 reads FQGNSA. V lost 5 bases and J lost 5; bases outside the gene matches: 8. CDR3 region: CASSRQTGINEKLFF. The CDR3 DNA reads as TGTGCCAGCAGCCGGCAGACAGGGATAAATGAAAAACTGTTTTTT.

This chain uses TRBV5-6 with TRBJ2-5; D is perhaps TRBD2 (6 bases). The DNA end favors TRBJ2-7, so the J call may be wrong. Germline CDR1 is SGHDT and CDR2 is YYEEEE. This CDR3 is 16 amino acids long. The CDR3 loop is CASSLLAGGLNYEQYF. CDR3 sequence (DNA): TGTGCCAGCAGCTTGCTGGCTGGGGGACTCAACTACGAGCAGTACTTC.

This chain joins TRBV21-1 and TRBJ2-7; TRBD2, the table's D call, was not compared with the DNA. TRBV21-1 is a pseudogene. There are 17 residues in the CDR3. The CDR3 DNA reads TGTGCCAGCAGCACGGCCGGGGCGGGAGGTGCCTCCTACGAGCAGTACTTC. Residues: CASSTAGAGGASYEQYF.

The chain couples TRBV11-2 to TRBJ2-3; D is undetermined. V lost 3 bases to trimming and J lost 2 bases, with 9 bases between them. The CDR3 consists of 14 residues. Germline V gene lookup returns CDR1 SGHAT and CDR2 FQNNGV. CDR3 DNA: TGTGCCAGCAGCTTGACTCCAACCACAGATACGCAGTATTTT. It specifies CASSLTPTTDTQYF.

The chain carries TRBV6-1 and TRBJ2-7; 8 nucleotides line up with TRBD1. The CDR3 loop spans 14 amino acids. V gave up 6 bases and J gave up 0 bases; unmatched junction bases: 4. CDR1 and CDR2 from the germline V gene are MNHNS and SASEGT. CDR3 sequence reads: CASRRTGTSYEQYF. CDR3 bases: TGTGCCAGCAGGAGGACAGGGACCTCCTACGAGCAGTACTTC.

CDR3 protein: CASSDWGGPEAFF. In DNA, the CDR3 is TGTGCCAGCAGTGACTGGGGGGGTCCTGAAGCTTTCTTT. V is TRBV6-1 and J is TRBJ1-1; D may be TRBD1 (5 bases). Trimming left V 3 bases short and J 6 bases short, with 11 bases between. The CDR3 length is 13 residues. CDR1 MNHNS and CDR2 SASEGT come from the germline V gene.

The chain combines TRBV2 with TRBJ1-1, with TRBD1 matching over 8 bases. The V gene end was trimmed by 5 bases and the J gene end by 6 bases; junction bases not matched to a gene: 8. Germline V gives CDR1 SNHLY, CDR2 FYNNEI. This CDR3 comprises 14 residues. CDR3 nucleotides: TGTGCCAGCAGTTATACGCCGGGACAGGCTGAAGCTTTCTTT. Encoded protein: CASSYTPGQAEAFF.

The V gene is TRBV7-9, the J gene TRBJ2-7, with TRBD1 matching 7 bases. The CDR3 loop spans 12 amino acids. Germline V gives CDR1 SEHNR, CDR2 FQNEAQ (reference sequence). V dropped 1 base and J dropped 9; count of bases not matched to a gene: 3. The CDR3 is CASSLGGGAQYF. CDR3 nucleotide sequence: TGTGCCAGCAGCTTAGGAGGGGGCGCGCAGTACTTC. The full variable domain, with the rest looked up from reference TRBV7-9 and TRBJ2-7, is DTGVSQNPRHKITKRGQNVTFRCDPISEHNRLYWYRQTLGQGPEFLTYFQNEAQLEKSRLLSDRFSAERPKGSFSTLEIQRTEQGDSAMYLCASSLGGGAQYFGPGTRLTVT.

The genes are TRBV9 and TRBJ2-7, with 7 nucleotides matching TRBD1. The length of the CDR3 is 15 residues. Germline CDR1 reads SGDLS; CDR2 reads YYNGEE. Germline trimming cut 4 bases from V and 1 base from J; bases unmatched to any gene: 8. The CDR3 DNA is TGTGCCAGCAGCCCCGGACAGGTTTTATCCTACGAGCAGTACTTC. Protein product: CASSPGQVLSYEQYF. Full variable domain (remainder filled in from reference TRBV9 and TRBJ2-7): DSGVTQTPKHLITATGQRVTLRCSPRSGDLSVYWYQQSLDQGLQFLIQYYNGEERAKGNILERFSAQQFPDLHSELNLSSLELGDSALYFCASSPGQVLSYEQYFGPGTRLTVT.

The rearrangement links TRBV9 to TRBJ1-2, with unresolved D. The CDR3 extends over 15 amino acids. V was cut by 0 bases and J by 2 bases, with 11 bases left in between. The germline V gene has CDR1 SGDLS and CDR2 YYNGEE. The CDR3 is CASSVGSPINYGYTF. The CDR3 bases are TGTGCCAGCAGCGTAGGGAGCCCGATAAACTATGGCTACACCTTC.

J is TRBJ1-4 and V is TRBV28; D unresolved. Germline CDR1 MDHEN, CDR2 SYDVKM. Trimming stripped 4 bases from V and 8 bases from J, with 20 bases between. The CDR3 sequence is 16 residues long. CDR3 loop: CASSSPAGIDWEKLFF. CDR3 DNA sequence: TGTGCCAGCAGTTCCCCCGCCGGGATTGATTGGGAAAAACTGTTTTTT.

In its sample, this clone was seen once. This CDR3 is CASRRTGVATRSYEQYF. The CDR3 DNA follows: TGTGCCAGCCGGCGCACAGGGGTCGCAACCCGAAGCTACGAGCAGTACTTC. The genes are TRBV11-2 and TRBJ2-7, with 7 bases lining up with TRBD1. Germline CDR1 is SGHAT and CDR2 is FQNNGV. The CDR3 sequence is 17 residues long. Unmatched junction bases numbered 19, after V lost 8 bases and J lost 3 bases.

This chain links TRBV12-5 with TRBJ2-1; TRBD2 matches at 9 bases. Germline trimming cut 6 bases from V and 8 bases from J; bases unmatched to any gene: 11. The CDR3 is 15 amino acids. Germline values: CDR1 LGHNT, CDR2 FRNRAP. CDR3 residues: CASGTGLAVSDEQFF. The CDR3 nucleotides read TGTGCTAGTGGGACGGGACTAGCCGTGAGTGATGAGCAGTTCTTC.

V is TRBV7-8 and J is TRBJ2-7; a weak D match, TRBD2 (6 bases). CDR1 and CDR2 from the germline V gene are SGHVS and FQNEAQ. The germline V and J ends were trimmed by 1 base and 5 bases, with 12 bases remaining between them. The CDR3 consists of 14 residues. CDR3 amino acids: CASSLGGRRDEQYF. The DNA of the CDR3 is TGTGCCAGCAGCTTAGGTGGGAGGCGGGACGAGCAGTACTTC. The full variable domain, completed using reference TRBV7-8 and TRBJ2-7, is GAGVSQSPRYKVAKRGQDVALRCDPISGHVSLFWYQQALGQGPEFLTYFQNEAQLDKSGLPSDRFFAERPEGSVSTLKIQRTQQEDSAVYLCASSLGGRRDEQYFGPGTRLTVT.

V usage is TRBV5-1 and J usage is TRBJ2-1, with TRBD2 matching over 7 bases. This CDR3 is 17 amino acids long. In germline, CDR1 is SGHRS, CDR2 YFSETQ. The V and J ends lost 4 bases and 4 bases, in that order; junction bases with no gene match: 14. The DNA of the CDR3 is TGCGCCAGCAGCCCTGGGCTAGCGGAAGGTATTTACAATGAGCAGTTCTTC. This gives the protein CASSPGLAEGIYNEQFF.

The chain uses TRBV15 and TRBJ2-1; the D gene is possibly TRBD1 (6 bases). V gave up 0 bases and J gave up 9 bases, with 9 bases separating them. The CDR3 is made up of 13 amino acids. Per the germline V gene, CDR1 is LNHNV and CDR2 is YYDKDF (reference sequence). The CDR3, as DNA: TGTGCCACCAGCAGAGATACAGGGAGTGAGCAGTTCTTC. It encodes CATSRDTGSEQFF.

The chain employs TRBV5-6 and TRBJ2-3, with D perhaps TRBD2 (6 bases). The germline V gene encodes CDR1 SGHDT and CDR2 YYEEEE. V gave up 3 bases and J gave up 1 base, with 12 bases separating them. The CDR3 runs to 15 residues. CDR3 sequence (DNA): TGTGCCAGCAGCTCCCTCGGGGGAGGCACAGATACGCAGTATTTT. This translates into CASSSLGGGTDTQYF.

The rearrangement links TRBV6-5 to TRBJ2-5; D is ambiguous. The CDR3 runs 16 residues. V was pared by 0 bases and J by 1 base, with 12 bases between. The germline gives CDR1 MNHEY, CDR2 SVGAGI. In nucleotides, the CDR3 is TGTGCCAGCAGTTACTCGGTGTCTAGGATCCAAGAGACCCAGTACTTC. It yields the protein CASSYSVSRIQETQYF.

The CDR3 region has the DNA TGTGCCAGCAGTTTTGACCAACAGCGGTACTACGAGCAGTACTTC. This encodes CASSFDQQRYYEQYF. This chain links TRBV28 with TRBJ2-7, with D maybe TRBD2 (5 bases). V was clipped by 3 bases and J by 3 bases, with 15 bases between them. Germline values: CDR1 MDHEN, CDR2 SYDVKM. CDR3 length equals 15 residues.

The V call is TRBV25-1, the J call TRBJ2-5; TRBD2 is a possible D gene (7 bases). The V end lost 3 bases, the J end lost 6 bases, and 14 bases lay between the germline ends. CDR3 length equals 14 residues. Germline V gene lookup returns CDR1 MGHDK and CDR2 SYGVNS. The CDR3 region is CASSDGGTQKTQYF. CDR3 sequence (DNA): TGTGCCAGCAGTGACGGGGGGACACAAAAGACCCAGTACTTC.

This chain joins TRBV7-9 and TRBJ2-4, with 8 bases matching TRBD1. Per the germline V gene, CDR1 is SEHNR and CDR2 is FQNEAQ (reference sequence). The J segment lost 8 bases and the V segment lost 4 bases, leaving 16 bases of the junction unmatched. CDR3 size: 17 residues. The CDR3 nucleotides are TGTGCCAGCAGCTCATGGTTACAGGGGGAGAGGAGGGACATTCAGTACTTC. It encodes CASSSWLQGERRDIQYF. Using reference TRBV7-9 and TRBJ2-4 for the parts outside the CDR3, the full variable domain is DTGVSQNPRHKITKRGQNVTFRCDPISEHNRLYWYRQTLGQGPEFLTYFQNEAQLEKSRLLSDRFSAERPKGSFSTLEIQRTEQGDSAMYLCASSSWLQGERRDIQYFGAGTRLSVL.